The T cell receptor (beta chain) under discussion was sequenced for a study of blood T cell repertoires in COVID-19. Authors' analysis steps: For nucleated cells, counts were estimated from reference gene primer amplification. Repertoires were generated with immunoSEQ multiplex PCR, while TCRdb's copy carries only in-frame clones and drops some. V, J and clone size were drawn from that table, and D and trimming were deduced from the DNA. The table has about 140,000 clones, over 70% seen once; the top ten hold approximately 3.5%. Germline CDR1 is MGHRA and CDR2 is YSYEKL. The CDR3 loop spans 14 amino acids. V was trimmed by 1 base and J by 0 bases, leaving 6 bases between them.

The chain recombines TRBV4-1 with TRBJ1-1; D might be TRBD1 (5 bases). This clonotype was obtained from a man between 65 and 79 years old who had recovered from COVID-19. The specimen was peripheral blood. This chain's CDR3 is CASSQGQLNTEAFF. As DNA, the CDR3 is TGCGCCAGCAGCCAAGGACAGTTGAACACTGAAGCTTTCTTT.